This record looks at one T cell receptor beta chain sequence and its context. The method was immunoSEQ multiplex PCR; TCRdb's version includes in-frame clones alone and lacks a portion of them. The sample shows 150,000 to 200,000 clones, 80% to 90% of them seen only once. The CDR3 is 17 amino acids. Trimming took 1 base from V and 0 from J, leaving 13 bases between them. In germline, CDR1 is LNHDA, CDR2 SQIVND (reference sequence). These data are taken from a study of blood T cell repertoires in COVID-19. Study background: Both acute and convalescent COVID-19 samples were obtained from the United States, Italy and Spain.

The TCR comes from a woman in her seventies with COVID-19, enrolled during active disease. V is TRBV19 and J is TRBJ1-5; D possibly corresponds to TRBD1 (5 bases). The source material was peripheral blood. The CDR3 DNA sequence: TGTGCCAGTAGTATAGTAGGGGCAGTGGATAGCAATCAGCCCCAGCATTTT. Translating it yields CASSIVGAVDSNQPQHF. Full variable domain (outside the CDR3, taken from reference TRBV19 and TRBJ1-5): DGGITQSPKYLFRKEGQNVTLSCEQNLNHDAMYWYRQDPGQGLRLIYYSQIVNDFQKGDIAEGYSVSREKKESFPLTVTSAQKNPTAFYLCASSIVGAVDSNQPQHFGDGTRLSIL.